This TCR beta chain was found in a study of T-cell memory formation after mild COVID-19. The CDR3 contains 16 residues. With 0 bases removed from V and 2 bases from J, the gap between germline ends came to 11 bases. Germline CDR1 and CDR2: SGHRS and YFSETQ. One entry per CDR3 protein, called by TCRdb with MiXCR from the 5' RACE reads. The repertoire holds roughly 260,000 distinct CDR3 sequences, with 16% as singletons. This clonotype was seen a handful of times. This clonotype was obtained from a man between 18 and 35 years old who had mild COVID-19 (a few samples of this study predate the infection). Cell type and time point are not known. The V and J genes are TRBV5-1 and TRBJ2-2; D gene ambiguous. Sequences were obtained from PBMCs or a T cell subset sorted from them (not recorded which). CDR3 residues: CASSLVLLANTGELFF. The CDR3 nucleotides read TGCGCCAGCAGCTTGGTTCTTCTGGCCAACACCGGGGAGCTGTTTTTT.